This TCR beta chain was recorded in a study of shared clonotypes between healthy human individuals. V lost 3 bases, J lost 7 bases, and 10 bases stayed unmatched. Per the germline V gene, CDR1 is SGDLS and CDR2 is YYNGEE. The CDR3 sequence is 17 residues long. Clones were sequenced by immunoSEQ multiplex PCR, and TCRdb holds only the in-frame ones, with some missing. The table has 400,000 to 600,000 clones, about 80% seen once; the top ten hold about an eighth. Material for sequencing was PBMCs. This clonotype originated in a woman in her thirties or forties in good health. Some clones in this sample may be carry-over from other donors' samples. This sequence joins TRBV9 and TRBJ2-1; 13 nucleotides line up with TRBD2. The CDR3 protein is CASSARTSGSSGNEQFF. CDR3 nucleotides: TGTGCCAGCAGCGCCAGGACTAGCGGGAGTAGTGGGAATGAGCAGTTCTTC. Filled out from reference TRBV9 and TRBJ2-1, the complete variable domain reads DSGVTQTPKHLITATGQRVTLRCSPRSGDLSVYWYQQSLDQGLQFLIQYYNGEERAKGNILERFSAQQFPDLHSELNLSSLELGDSALYFCASSARTSGSSGNEQFFGPGTRLTVL.